The present T cell receptor (beta chain) was sequenced within a study of cytomegalovirus exposure and HLA in healthy donors. Researchers ran the PCR with 60 Vbeta and 13 Jbeta primers. In the original workflow: Counted up in a later analysis, unique TCR beta chains came to some 82 million, with about 9.9 million shared. Data came from immunoSEQ multiplex PCR; TCRdb stores just in-frame clones and leaves some out. V and J calls and clone size are copied from that table; D and trimming were computed from the DNA. The sample lists 150,000 to 200,000 clones; around 83% were seen once. Study-wide results and caveats: Indistinguishable V segments, including TRBV6-2 and TRBV6-3, were excluded. The study assumed roughly uniform donor sequencing depth for presence/absence analyses. Both high specificity and high sensitivity reportedly marked the classifier's diagnosis of cytomegalovirus status.

Turning to this clone: Its antigen is unknown.

There are 13 residues in the CDR3. In germline, CDR1 is SGDLS, CDR2 YYNGEE. V was trimmed by 3 bases and J by 3 bases, leaving 8 bases between them. The source of this sequence is a woman between 40 and 55 years old in good health and CMV-seronegative. The chain carries TRBV9 and TRBJ2-3; maybe TRBD1 (6 bases). Sample: PBMCs. DNA for the CDR3: TGTGCCAGCAGCGCCACAGGGACAGATACGCAGTATTTT. Protein sequence: CASSATGTDTQYF.